The TCR beta chain described here comes from a study of T-cell memory formation after mild COVID-19. For the study at large: Clusters were largely donor specific.

J gave up 4 bases and V 0 bases, and 7 bases lay outside the gene matches. There are 17 residues in the CDR3. Germline CDR1 reads SGHVS; CDR2 reads FNYEAQ. About this clonotype itself: Antigen unknown.

5'RACE with constant-segment primers built TCRalpha and TCRbeta cDNA libraries with UMIs. TCRdb re-derived calls from the 5' RACE reads in MiXCR, one entry per CDR3 protein. The sample contains hundreds of thousands of distinct CDR3 sequences, over 20% of which appear only once. Study-wide points: Clones shrinking from day 15 to 85 showed even CD4/CD8 mixes; later expanders tilted CD4+. In second-wave clones peaking day 37, SARS-CoV-2 specificity remained unconfirmed.

The V call is TRBV7-6, the J call TRBJ1-3; 9 positions match TRBD1. The source is an adult woman who had mild COVID-19 (a few samples of this study predate the infection). Cell type and time point are not known. Material: PBMCs or a T cell subset sorted from them (not recorded which). In DNA, the CDR3 is TGTGCCAGCAGCTTAGCGTGGACAGGGGTGGACGGAAACACCATATATTTT. Translation gives CASSLAWTGVDGNTIYF.